This T cell receptor beta chain was sequenced for a study of T-cell memory formation after mild COVID-19 (dated by TCRdb to the early 2020s). For the wider study: TCR sequence clusters from the two donors were largely donor specific. T-cell clones expanding and contracting after mild COVID-19 in a couple of donors were tracked by longitudinal TCRalpha and TCRbeta repertoire sequencing. Two young, previously healthy adult volunteers, one female and one male, were included in the cohort. On the study overall, not on this receptor specifically: Contracting CD4+ clones appeared mostly in the CM and EM memory subsets, whereas CD8+ clones were enriched in EMRA. Some responding clones were found in pre-infection memory, which suggests that pre-existing cross-reactive memory T cells took part in the SARS-CoV-2 response. SARS-CoV-2 specificity was not confirmed for the second-wave clones peaking on day 37. Balanced CD4/CD8 phenotypes were observed for clones contracting from day 15 to 85, whereas a bias towards CD4+ was observed for a second wave of clones expanding from day 15 to 37. The study included only a couple of mild cases, and larger cohorts that include severe cases with pre-infection samples were judged to be necessary.

The instrument given in TCRdb is Illumina NovaSeq 6000. cDNA libraries for TCRalpha and TCRbeta were prepared by 5'RACE using constant-segment primers, with sample barcodes and unique molecular identifiers added. Trizol reagent was used to extract RNA from every sample. Libraries were amplified in two PCR steps, with a second sample barcode and Illumina TruSeq adapters added in the second step. Sequencing of libraries was performed on an Illumina NovaSeq with 2 x 150 bp paired-end reads. Regarding the original processing steps: Reads were demultiplexed and collapsed into UMI-guided consensus sequences with migec v1.2.7. With mixcr v2.1.11, UMI consensuses were aligned to TRA and TRB V and J templates and assembled into clonotypes. A clonotype was counted as expanded or contracted only if both edgeR and NoisET called the change significant, with noise models trained on biological replicates. edgeR calls used a false discovery rate-adjusted p below 0.01 and a log2 fold-change threshold of 1. As an exploratory analysis of dynamics, max-normalized trajectories of the 1000 most abundant clonotypes were examined by PCA with hierarchical clustering. The CD4 or CD8 phenotype of responding clones was assigned using the separately sequenced CD4+ and CD8+ repertoires. TCRdb trimmed the raw reads at Q25, called clones with MiXCR and kept productive beta chains. Rows with one shared CDR3 protein collapse into an entry with the most common genes and DNA. None of the V and J calls come from the authors' own analysis; TCRdb made them. Counted in this sample were about 180,000 distinct CDR3 sequences; more than 15% of them appeared once. Approximately 2% of the sample goes to the ten largest clones.

Ficoll-Paque density gradient centrifugation was the method used to isolate PBMCs. This clonotype was seen more than once but under ten times. This clone's antigen is unknown. Nothing much larger sits one base from this clone, and base qualities are not available. The CDR3 starts with the cysteine, ends with the phenylalanine, and has 16 residues. Left in the record is the CDR3 DNA by itself, 48 bases read in frame from the first base. In the germline V gene (reference sequence), CDR1 corresponds to SGHKS and CDR2 to YYEKEE. The junction shows trimming of 7 bases on V and 1 base on J, plus 20 bases between the germline ends.

The chain joins TRBV5-5 to TRBJ2-5, with the D assignment possibly TRBD1 or TRBD2, given 6 matching bases for each. Sequencing input: PBMCs or a T cell subset sorted from them (not recorded which). The receptor was derived from an adult woman who had mild COVID-19 (a few samples of this study predate the infection). The sample titles of this study are shuffled in the database, so cell type and time point are left out; the donor was told from shared clones. The CDR3 corresponds to CASATSSRGRQETQYF. The nucleotide sequence reads as follows: TGTGCCAGCGCAACCTCGTCTCGGGGGCGCCAAGAGACCCAGTACTTC.